The rows below give T cell receptor beta chains drawn from one sample of a study of blood T cell repertoires in COVID-19. Using immunoSEQ multiplex PCR, the repertoire was profiled, and TCRdb retains in-frame clones only, with some absent. The table has 70,000 or so clones, 86% seen once. The sequenced sample consisted of peripheral blood. The origin of the receptors is a woman aged 60-70 years with acute or convalescent COVID-19. CDR3s include the opening cysteine and the closing phenylalanine or tryptophan. The order of the fields is V gene, D gene, J gene, clone size, CDR3 DNA, CDR3 protein. D genes are given only for firm matches. Expanded clones get a size class; other rows say once, few or many, or leave the size out.

V gene: TRBV20-1
D gene: -
J gene: TRBJ2-5
clone size: -
CDR3 DNA: TGCAGTGCTAGTTCCGGACTCCTGGGGCAAGAGACCCAGTACTTC
CDR3 protein: CSASSGLLGQETQYF

V gene: TRBV7-8
D gene: -
J gene: TRBJ1-4
clone size: -
CDR3 DNA: TGTGCCAGCAGCACCCGCGGAGGGGCTAATGAAAAACTGTTTTTT
CDR3 protein: CASSTRGGANEKLFF

V gene: TRBV25-1
D gene: TRBD2
J gene: TRBJ2-2
clone size: few
CDR3 DNA: TGTGCCAGCACCCGGACTAGCGGGCCGAACACCGGGGAGCTGTTTTTT
CDR3 protein: CASTRTSGPNTGELFF

V gene: TRBV4-1
D gene: -
J gene: TRBJ1-2
clone size: -
CDR3 DNA: TGCGCCAGCAGCCAAGATGACCAGGGAGGAGTTTGGGGCTACACCTTC
CDR3 protein: CASSQDDQGGVWGYTF

V gene: TRBV15
D gene: -
J gene: TRBJ2-1
clone size: -
CDR3 DNA: TGTGCCACCAGCAACCCGGGCCGGCCCCAGCGGCCTGAGCAGTTCTTC
CDR3 protein: CATSNPGRPQRPEQFF

V gene: TRBV7-3
D gene: -
J gene: TRBJ1-1
clone size: once
CDR3 DNA: TGTGCCAGCAGCTCGAGAGGGATCACTGAAGCTTTCTTT
CDR3 protein: CASSSRGITEAFF

V gene: TRBV3-1/TRBV3-2
D gene: -
J gene: TRBJ2-3
clone size: -
CDR3 DNA: TGTGCCAGCAGCCAAGGGAGGGCTAGCAGAACTGCAGATACGCAGTATTTT
CDR3 protein: CASSQGRASRTADTQYF

V gene: TRBV12-3/TRBV12-4
D gene: TRBD2
J gene: TRBJ2-7
clone size: -
CDR3 DNA: TGTGCCAGCAGTCTGCGGGGGGGTTACGAGCAGTACTTC
CDR3 protein: CASSLRGGYEQYF

V gene: TRBV7-9
D gene: TRBD1
J gene: TRBJ1-5
clone size: -
CDR3 DNA: TGTGCCAGCAGCTCTATCGCCGGGACAGCGGATAGCAATCAGCCCCAGCATTTT
CDR3 protein: CASSSIAGTADSNQPQHF

V gene: TRBV15
D gene: -
J gene: TRBJ1-4
clone size: -
CDR3 DNA: TGTGCCACCAGTGGTCAGACTTCAACTAATGAAAAACTGTTTTTT
CDR3 protein: CATSGQTSTNEKLFF

V gene: TRBV28
D gene: -
J gene: TRBJ2-1
clone size: -
CDR3 DNA: TGTGCCAGCGGGGGGTATGAGCAGTTCTTC
CDR3 protein: CASGGYEQFF

V gene: TRBV5-6
D gene: TRBD2
J gene: TRBJ2-3
clone size: -
CDR3 DNA: TGTGCCAGCAGCTTGGGCACGGGGGGTAGCACAGATACGCAGTATTTT
CDR3 protein: CASSLGTGGSTDTQYF

V gene: TRBV3-1/TRBV3-2
D gene: TRBD1
J gene: TRBJ1-1
clone size: -
CDR3 DNA: TGTGCCAGCAGCCGCCACAACATCAGGTCGCAGGGGGACACTGAAGCTTTCTTT
CDR3 protein: CASSRHNIRSQGDTEAFF

V gene: TRBV19
D gene: TRBD1
J gene: TRBJ2-3
clone size: -
CDR3 DNA: TGTGCCAGTAGTATAATCTTCCGGGGGACAGGGGATACGCAGTATTTT
CDR3 protein: CASSIIFRGTGDTQYF

V gene: TRBV4-1
D gene: -
J gene: TRBJ2-5
clone size: -
CDR3 DNA: TGCGCCAGCAGCCAAGGCGCAGGGTCGAAGACCCAGTACTTC
CDR3 protein: CASSQGAGSKTQYF

V gene: TRBV11-2
D gene: TRBD1
J gene: TRBJ2-2
clone size: -
CDR3 DNA: TGTGCCAGCAGCACCGGACAGGGACACACCGGGGAGCTGTTTTTT
CDR3 protein: CASSTGQGHTGELFF

V gene: TRBV19
D gene: TRBD1
J gene: TRBJ1-2
clone size: -
CDR3 DNA: TGTGCCAGTAGTATCCAGGCAGGGGGCAACTATGGCTACACCTTC
CDR3 protein: CASSIQAGGNYGYTF

V gene: TRBV3-1/TRBV3-2
D gene: -
J gene: TRBJ2-5
clone size: once
CDR3 DNA: TGTGCCAGCAGCCAAGTTTGGGAAGGGGCCCAAGAGACCCAGTACTTC
CDR3 protein: CASSQVWEGAQETQYF

V gene: TRBV19
D gene: -
J gene: TRBJ2-1
clone size: -
CDR3 DNA: TGTGCCAGTAGTATGGGGACACCTACGCCCTACAATGAGCAGTTCTTC
CDR3 protein: CASSMGTPTPYNEQFF

V gene: TRBV7-2
D gene: -
J gene: TRBJ2-2
clone size: -
CDR3 DNA: TGTGCCAGCAGGGCAGGGCGGACCGGGGAGCTGTTTTTT
CDR3 protein: CASRAGRTGELFF

V gene: TRBV2
D gene: TRBD1
J gene: TRBJ2-2
clone size: few
CDR3 DNA: TGTGCCAGCAGGTGGACAGGGCTGGGCGGGGAGCTGTTTTTT
CDR3 protein: CASRWTGLGGELFF

V gene: TRBV29-1
D gene: -
J gene: TRBJ2-7
clone size: many
CDR3 DNA: TGCAGCGTTGCCCCGGGGGACGAGCAGTACTTC
CDR3 protein: CSVAPGDEQYF

V gene: TRBV19
D gene: -
J gene: TRBJ2-3
clone size: -
CDR3 DNA: TGTGCCAGTAGTATTGGGAGACAGGGCACAGATACGCAGTATTTT
CDR3 protein: CASSIGRQGTDTQYF

V gene: TRBV19
D gene: TRBD2
J gene: TRBJ2-5
clone size: -
CDR3 DNA: TGTGCCAGCCGGACTAGTTCCCAAGAGACCCAGTACTTC
CDR3 protein: CASRTSSQETQYF

V gene: TRBV10-3
D gene: -
J gene: TRBJ1-1
clone size: once
CDR3 DNA: TGTGCCATCAGTGAAGAAACAGCCAATGAAGCTTTCTTT
CDR3 protein: CAISEETANEAFF

V gene: TRBV10-3
D gene: -
J gene: TRBJ2-5
clone size: -
CDR3 DNA: TGTGCCATCAGTGCCCGCTGGTATAGGGAGGAGACCCAGTACTTC
CDR3 protein: CAISARWYREETQYF

V gene: TRBV4-1
D gene: -
J gene: TRBJ2-7
clone size: -
CDR3 DNA: TGCGCCAGCAGCCAAGTTCATCGCAGCGGATCCTACGAGCAGTACTTC
CDR3 protein: CASSQVHRSGSYEQYF

V gene: TRBV7-9
D gene: -
J gene: TRBJ1-1
clone size: -
CDR3 DNA: TGTGCCAGCAGCTTATATACGGGGGTGAACACTGAAGCTTTCTTT
CDR3 protein: CASSLYTGVNTEAFF

V gene: TRBV4-1
D gene: -
J gene: TRBJ2-3
clone size: -
CDR3 DNA: TGCGCCAGCAGCCAAGCGGGGAGTTCAGATACGCAGTATTTT
CDR3 protein: CASSQAGSSDTQYF